This note documents a single T cell receptor beta chain sequence. Its antigen is still unknown. The sample holds no much larger clone one base away, and base qualities are not on file. The cohort was made up of 666 healthy bone marrow donors. All cohort members were sampled while nominally healthy, although unrecorded immune exposures were likely present. The donor tested CMV seropositive, placing the donor among the roughly 270 seropositive members of the cohort. Every donor gave a peripheral blood sample, and the peripheral blood mononuclear cells from that sample were used for TCR beta sequencing. Genomic DNA was extracted from the blood cell samples with the Qiagen DNeasy Blood Extraction Kit. Library method: the immunoSEQ multiplex PCR assay. For the multiplex PCR, a mixture combining 60 forward primers for TCR Vbeta segments and 13 reverse primers for TCR Jbeta segments was used. The CDR3 region of rearranged TCR beta genes was amplified from genomic DNA by a multiplex PCR assay. The Illumina HiSeq System was used to sequence the amplified TCR beta libraries as 87-base-pair reads. On the authors' methods: A later analysis counted tens of millions of unique TCR beta chains across the 650 to 800 repertoires, and around 9.9 million of these chains were shared by at least two donors. Raw reads were error-corrected and collapsed into unique sequences by a nearest-neighbor algorithm in which closely related sequences were merged to remove PCR and sequencing errors. V, D and J gene segments were assigned by aligning CDR3 sequences to IMGT reference sequences. For a sequence to be retained, at least a six-nucleotide match to both a V gene segment and a J gene segment was required. A rearrangement counted as productive if the CDR3 had no stop codons and remained in frame with V and J, and every other rearrangement counted as non-productive. CDR3 was defined by IMGT convention, running from the second conserved V-encoded cysteine to the conserved J-encoded phenylalanine. Sequences without an unambiguous match to a single V gene segment were excluded from the earlier analysis of approximately 560 of the donors. In an earlier analysis of about 590 of the donors, a V segment was called functional when productive rearrangements were above 56.7%, and segregating when the standard deviation between donors exceeded 5%. A statistical classification framework was built for diagnosing cytomegalovirus status from the catalog of TCR beta chain sequences. V and J gene assignment, in a later analysis, came from comparing TCR nucleotide sequences with IMGT/GENE-DB human TR gene sequences. Using the TCRdist pipeline, a later analysis assigned CDR3 sequences along with most-parsimonious VDJ recombination scenarios. In a later analysis, each TCR beta chain was defined by its CDR3 amino acid sequence together with its V-gene family, and reads lacking a unique V-gene family were excluded. As a way to deal with suspected cross-contamination and a sequencing artifact, a later analysis dropped 500 to 700 nucleotide sequences that were highly shared and had low generation probability. In a later analysis, a clonal expansion index was calculated for each public chain from normalized within-repertoire ranks of inferred template counts. Generation probabilities in a later analysis came from a VDJ recombination model fitted to out-of-frame rearrangements, and those results were checked against IGoR. In a later analysis, hypergeometric tests were used to score TCR-TCR, TCR-HLA and TCR-CMV co-occurrence, with a repertoire-size bias correction applied to TCR pairs. A later analysis estimated false discovery rates by permuting HLA or CMV assignments 20 times. In a later analysis, co-occurring TCRs were grouped with DBSCAN, and TCRdist sequence similarity was added when clustering was performed within HLA-allele-positive subsets. Co-occurrence clustering excluded repertoires with fewer than 30,000 or more than 120,000 public chains, plus five with anomalous nucleotide sharing. Not all clones reach the TCRdb copy of this immuneACCESS table, which keeps in-frame sequences only. Checked studies attribute under half of the gap to unresolved V genes and leave the rest unexplained. V and J calls and clone size are those listed in that table; D and trimming were worked out from the DNA. The sample includes about 98,000 clones, with about four fifths observed a single time. The ten top clones hold approximately 3.7% of the sample.

These data belong to a study of cytomegalovirus exposure and HLA in healthy donors (dated by TCRdb to the late 2010s). Background for the entire study: According to an earlier analysis of 550 to 700 of the donors, 200 million or so T cells yielded roughly 110 million unique TCR beta sequences and approximately 280 Gb of sequence data. Roughly 310 gigabases of sequencing data and approximately 85 million unique TCR sequences were included in an early release covering several hundred HLA-typed donors. Of the roughly 410 genotyped donors, less than 85% were placed in the genetic ancestry cluster associated with self-reported Caucasian donors. The study aimed to test whether signatures of past pathogen exposure could be identified by cataloging public T cell receptors. The T cell repertoires of several hundred subjects were profiled by immunosequencing and related to cytomegalovirus serostatus. Along with the roughly 610-subject first cohort, a separate validation cohort of about 110 different subjects was used. The study combined high-throughput TCR immunosequencing, statistical association of individual TCRs with disease status, and machine learning to predict cytomegalovirus infection status. A later analysis re-analyzed previously published TCR beta repertoires from roughly 690 donors and added high-resolution HLA genotyping to study TCR occurrence patterns. Rather than using new phenotypic data, the later analysis identified candidate immune exposures from TCR beta sequences and from how often those sequences occurred across donors. An earlier analysis of 587 of the donors used high-throughput TCR beta sequencing to judge whether each TCR beta V gene segment behaved as functional or pseudogenic. Donor age, sex, ethnicity and CMV serostatus were compiled together with the repertoire data. A later genetic analysis used genome-wide SNP genotypes for about three fifths of the 666 donors, treating that subset as a discovery cohort. All discovery cohort repertoires had been generated on a single sequencing platform. HLA typing included class I and class II loci at four-digit resolution. The number of typed donors differed by locus: about 620-640 for A, B, C, DRB1 and DQB1; 522 for DQA1; some 590 for DPA1; and around 470 for DPB1. Four to six DR-DQ haplotypes were handled as single units for association and clustering, since linkage in the cohort was strong. Among 398 genotyped donors of the cohort, an average of roughly 240,000 unique TCR beta nucleotide sequences were sequenced per donor, around 20% of them non-productive.

Here is what the overall study found, with its caveats: According to a later analysis, parvovirus B19, influenza, CMV and Epstein-Barr virus appeared linked to several top co-occurrence clusters. The sequencing pipeline was judged likely to have produced a cluster of highly shared sequence variants as a technical artifact. A later analysis found that HLA-associated TCR beta chains were more clonally expanded and had lower generation probabilities than equally common non-associated chains. A further reported finding was that TCR beta sequences accurately predicted the HLA-A and HLA-B alleles for most subjects in the first cohort. Linkage disequilibrium might explain the correlated functional status among segregating V segments, but an unknown experimental factor could not be excluded. Specific HLA alleles were associated with 18,000 or so TCR beta sequences at a false discovery rate of 0.05 in a later analysis. While some public TCRs were present in many individuals, most TCR sequences turned up only very rarely across donors. The earlier analysis of approximately 540 of the donors excluded around 17 rarely observed V segments, including chromosome 9 orphons, because counts were too low. Three of the identified cytomegalovirus-associated TCR beta chains were confirmed in vitro to be specific for cytomegalovirus antigens. A later analysis found that TCR association rates varied across HLA loci, with DRB1 alleles showing the most associated TCRs and HLA-C alleles the fewest. An earlier analysis of 450 to 750 of the donors showed that most TCR beta V segments appeared in productive rearrangements either about 87% or about 30% of the time, which broadly matched IMGT annotations. In a later genetic analysis, a missense DCLRE1C variant was associated with V-gene and J-gene trimming of TCR beta chains, and the association was replicated in an independent cohort. The only immune exposure information available for the cohort was CMV serostatus. The study listed around 160 TCR beta chains as associated with cytomegalovirus. Because some donors lacked HLA typing at each locus, the association tests relied only on the typed subset. When HLA alleles, especially DR and DQ, strongly co-occurred, TCR associations were difficult to assign to individual alleles. Compared with the 666-donor mean, donors in an Asian-associated ancestry cluster had fewer N-insertions in productive TCRs, according to a later genetic analysis. Because the 87-base-pair reads could not distinguish some IMGT-functional V segments, including TRBV6-2 and TRBV6-3, those segments were excluded. According to the authors, the approach could potentially be generalized to other disease states and immunological phenotypes. In this cohort, only TCR beta chains were sequenced, and detectable features were limited by the absence of alpha or paired-chain data. Most CMV-associated TCR beta chains appeared to be HLA-restricted in a later analysis, and the HLA associations seemed to be driven largely by CMV exposure. The classifier was reported to diagnose cytomegalovirus status with high specificity and sensitivity in both the original and validation cohorts. Presence/absence analyses assumed roughly uniform sequencing depth across donors, an assumption that may not hold.

The CDR3 starts with the cysteine, ends with the phenylalanine, and has 16 residues. Just CDR3 DNA is preserved here, 48 bases in frame from base 1. This receptor was identified in a female donor in good health and CMV-seropositive. The sequenced sample consisted of PBMCs. Here the chain combines TRBV21-1 and TRBJ2-1; TRBD1, the D gene given by the table, was not confirmed from the DNA. TRBV21-1 is a known pseudogene. The CDR3 region reads CASSKDGTGGLNEQFF. The base sequence is TGTGCCAGCAGCAAAGATGGGACAGGGGGCTTAAATGAGCAGTTCTTC.